A single sample is the source of the 27 T cell receptor beta chains below, sequenced in a study of beta chain features in type 1 diabetes. Study-wide points: Researchers report that Type 1 diabetes patients had moderately but significantly shorter TCRB CDR3s across all four CD4+ subsets.

Expressed TCRB transcripts were sequenced after all isolated RNA was converted to cDNA. Assay: immunoSEQ multiplex PCR; the TCRdb copy retains only in-frame clones and omits some. In the table there are hundreds of thousands of clones, over 11% of which are singletons. Their recognized antigens are unknown. Sequencing input: naive CD4+ T cells from blood. Receptors were obtained from a man between 18 and 35 years old with type 1 diabetes.

J is TRBJ2-4 and V is TRBV29-1; perhaps TRBD1 as D (5 bases). V lost 4 bases and J lost 5, with 6 bases in between. Germline assignment: CDR1 SQVTM and CDR2 ANQGSEA. The CDR3 length is 11 residues. Written as DNA, the CDR3 is TGCAGCGTTGCCAGGGAAAACATTCAGTACTTC. The encoded protein is CSVARENIQYF.

This clone was observed a few times. The CDR3 loop reads CSAPNTGELFF. CDR3 bases: TGCAGTGCGCCGAACACCGGGGAGCTGTTTTTT. The chain combines TRBV20-1 with TRBJ2-2; D is ambiguous. The germline V gene has CDR1 DFQATT and CDR2 SNEGSKA (reference sequence). V was trimmed by 6 bases and J by 0 bases, leaving 2 bases between them. The CDR3 length is 11 residues.

In the case of this clone: Other DNA sequences in the sample encode the same CDR3. This chain's CDR3 is CASSPTGGGNQPQHF. CDR3 DNA sequence: TGTGCCAGCTCACCGACAGGGGGGGGCAATCAGCCCCAGCATTTT. The chain recombines TRBV18 with TRBJ1-5; 9 bases agree with TRBD1. Per germline, CDR1 KGHSH and CDR2 LQKENI. J was trimmed by 2 bases and V by 3 bases; bases with no gene match: 2. CDR3 length: 15 amino acids.

The chain combines TRBV9 with TRBJ1-2; tentative D call: TRBD1 (5 bases). The CDR3 is made up of 14 amino acids. Trimming left V 1 base short and J 4 bases short, with 11 bases between. The germline gives CDR1 SGDLS, CDR2 YYNGEE. CDR3 DNA sequence: TGTGCCAGCAGCGTACGGGCAGGGACCTATGGCTACACCTTC. This translates into CASSVRAGTYGYTF.

V usage is TRBV10-3 and J usage is TRBJ2-1; 9 bases match TRBD1. CDR3 length: 16 residues. V dropped 5 bases and J dropped 6; count of bases not matched to a gene: 11. Germline assignment: CDR1 ENHRY and CDR2 SYGVKD. The CDR3 is CAISKSRDREFNEQFF. The CDR3 DNA is TGTGCCATCAGTAAATCCCGGGACAGGGAATTCAATGAGCAGTTCTTC.

This chain joins TRBV4-1 and TRBJ2-7; 8 nucleotides line up with TRBD1. Germline V lookup: CDR1 MGHRA, CDR2 YSYEKL. After removal of 4 bases from V and 0 bases from J, the junction contained 2 bases not matched to a gene. The CDR3 loop spans 14 amino acids. CDR3 DNA sequence: TGCGCCAGCAGCCGGGACAGGACCTCCTACGAGCAGTACTTC. It codes for CASSRDRTSYEQYF.

The rearrangement uses TRBV13 and TRBJ2-1; 8 bases agree with TRBD1. CDR3 length: 19 residues. V lost 5 bases to trimming and J lost 5 bases; unmatched junction nucleotides: 20. Germline lookup yields CDR1 PRHDT and CDR2 FYEKMQ (reference sequence). Here the CDR3 DNA reads TGTGCCAGCAGCCTCCTAGTGGCCCTCGGACAGGGACCTAACAATGAGCAGTTCTTC. It specifies CASSLLVALGQGPNNEQFF.

Only a few counts were recorded for this clone. Germline and junction disagree at one end, which may indicate a read error. V is TRBV7-7 and J is TRBJ2-3, with D perhaps matching TRBD1 or TRBD2 (8 bases each). The CDR3 length is 15 residues. Germline CDR1 SSHAT, CDR2 FNYEAQ (reference sequence). CDR3 bases: TGTGCTAGCAGCTTAGCGGGACAGGACGCAGATACGCAGTATTTT. This translates into CASSLAGQDADTQYF.

This sequence joins TRBV28 and TRBJ2-1; 8 nucleotides line up with TRBD2. Germline-derived CDR1 and CDR2 are MDHEN and SYDVKM. The CDR3 extends over 14 amino acids. V was pared by 11 bases and J by 8 bases, with 14 bases of the junction left unmatched. CDR3 sequence (DNA): TGTGCCCGCCCGGGGGGGTACTCCTCGGATGAGCAGTTCTTC. Residues: CARPGGYSSDEQFF.

The chain carries TRBV19 and TRBJ2-5; maybe TRBD2 (6 bases). V lost 6 bases to trimming and J lost 5 bases, with 16 bases between them. Germline CDR1 LNHDA, CDR2 SQIVND (reference sequence). The CDR3 runs 14 residues. This chain's CDR3 is CASSGPHRGETQYF. In nucleotides, the CDR3 is TGTGCCAGTAGCGGACCTCACCGGGGGGAGACCCAGTACTTC.

This clone was picked up a small number of times. The chain carries TRBV29-1 and TRBJ2-3, with TRBD2 identical over 10 bases. The CDR3 sequence is 16 residues long. Looked up from germline, CDR1 is SQVTM and CDR2 is ANQGSEA. V was clipped by 3 bases and J by 6 bases; unmatched bases: 12. For the CDR3, the DNA is TGCAGCGTTGAGTCCTTTAGCGGGAGGAGGGGGGATACGCAGTATTTT. Its protein is CSVESFSGRRGDTQYF.

The rearrangement joins TRBV5-1 to TRBJ1-1, with D uncertain. CDR1 is SGHRS, CDR2 YFSETQ, per germline. V lost 0 bases, J lost 0 bases, and 9 bases lay in between. The CDR3 consists of 15 residues. The CDR3 here is CASSLAEQLNTEAFF. The CDR3 region has the DNA TGCGCCAGCAGCTTGGCCGAACAGCTGAACACTGAAGCTTTCTTT.

The V call is TRBV7-2, the J call TRBJ2-6, with 7 bases aligning to TRBD1. Germline V gene lookup returns CDR1 SGHTA and CDR2 FQGNSA. The ends lost 6 bases at V and 4 bases at J; junction bases unmatched: 6. The CDR3 is 15 amino acids. The CDR3 protein is CASRLTGTGANVLTF. CDR3 DNA sequence: TGTGCCAGCAGGTTGACAGGGACCGGGGCCAACGTCCTGACTTTC.

There are a few counts of this clone. The chain combines TRBV30 with TRBJ2-1; D is uncertain. V was clipped by 0 bases and J by 12 bases, with 21 bases between them. Germline V lookup: CDR1 GTSNPN, CDR2 SVGIG (reference sequence). This CDR3 is built from 15 residues. The CDR3 DNA reads TGTGCCTGGAGTGTAGGGTCAGCTCCGAAAATGGGGCAGTTCTTC. Translating it yields CAWSVGSAPKMGQFF.

This rearrangement joins TRBV7-2 to TRBJ2-3; no clear D gene. V lost 2 bases, J lost 4 bases, and 7 bases lay in between. This CDR3 is 13 amino acids long. Per the germline V gene, CDR1 is SGHTA and CDR2 is FQGNSA. CDR3 amino acids: CASSLFGPDTQYF. The CDR3 DNA is TGTGCCAGCAGCTTATTTGGGCCAGATACGCAGTATTTT.

This chain joins TRBV6-5 and TRBJ1-2; D is uncertain. Germline V gives CDR1 MNHEY, CDR2 SVGAGI. The CDR3 spans 12 residues. The V end lost 11 bases, the J end lost 6 bases, and 16 bases lay between the germline ends. CDR3 DNA sequence: TGTGCCCCCGGGCAGGCAGAGGATGGCTACACCTTC. It is translated as CAPGQAEDGYTF.

This clone turned up a few times. At one of its ends the junction is not consistent with the germline gene, which may arise from a read error. The chain is built from TRBV2 and TRBJ1-2; D remains unclear. The germline CDR1 and CDR2 sequences are SNHLY and FYNNEI. The CDR3 contains 11 residues. Here the CDR3 DNA reads TGTGCCAGCAGTGAAGGGGGTGGCTGCACCTTC. Its translation is CASSEGGGCTF.

A few counts support this clone. V usage is TRBV6-5 and J usage is TRBJ1-5; D perhaps matches TRBD1 (6 bases). CDR3 length: 15 residues. V lost 6 bases and J lost 7, with 19 bases in between. Germline-derived CDR1 and CDR2 are MNHEY and SVGAGI. This CDR3 reads CASRPQGLADQPQHF. Here the CDR3 DNA reads TGTGCCAGCAGACCCCAGGGGTTGGCTGACCAGCCCCAGCATTTT.

The J gene is TRBJ2-7, the V gene TRBV5-1; the D gene is possibly TRBD2 (6 bases). Per germline, CDR1 SGHRS and CDR2 YFSETQ. This CDR3 has 17 amino acids. V gave up 4 bases and J gave up 3 bases, with 23 bases separating them. CDR3 bases: TGCGCCAGCAGCGAAACCTTGCGAGGGAGGACGCACTACGAGCAGTACTTC. It codes for CASSETLRGRTHYEQYF.

The chain is built from TRBV30 and TRBJ2-1; TRBD2 aligns across 12 bases. Trimming at V came to 4 bases and at J to 10 bases, leaving 14 bases not matched to a gene. The CDR3 covers 16 residues. Germline V gene data show CDR1 as GTSNPN and CDR2 as SVGIG (reference sequence). The CDR3 loop is CAWNNRKGTSGREQFF. The DNA for the CDR3 is TGTGCCTGGAACAATCGAAAGGGGACTAGCGGGCGGGAGCAGTTCTTC. Using reference TRBV30 and TRBJ2-1 for the parts outside the CDR3, the full variable domain is SQTIHQWPATLVQPVGSPLSLECTVEGTSNPNLYWYRQAAGRGLQLLFYSVGIGQISSEVPQNLSASRPQDRQFILSSKKLLLSDSGFYLCAWNNRKGTSGREQFFGPGTRLTVL.

V usage is TRBV29-1 and J usage is TRBJ1-1, with D maybe TRBD1 (5 bases). V was pared by 0 bases and J by 5 bases, with 13 bases between. The CDR3 is made up of 14 amino acids. CDR1 and CDR2 (germline): SQVTM, ANQGSEA. CDR3 DNA sequence: TGCAGCGTTGAAGATCGGCAGGGATTGACTGAAGCTTTCTTT. Translated: CSVEDRQGLTEAFF.

This clone was seen a few times. The chain carries TRBV7-2 and TRBJ2-7; 13 bases are shared with TRBD2. Looked up from germline, CDR1 is SGHTA and CDR2 is FQGNSA. CDR3 size: 19 residues. With 5 bases clipped from V and 4 bases from J, the junction kept 17 bases outside the gene matches. CDR3 sequence (DNA): TGTGCCAGCAGCCAGGGACCGCGGACTAGCGGGGGCGTAAATTACGAGCAGTACTTC. Protein product: CASSQGPRTSGGVNYEQYF. The variable domain in full, completed from reference TRBV7-2 and TRBJ2-7, reads GAGVSQSPSNKVTEKGKDVELRCDPISGHTALYWYRQSLGQGLEFLIYFQGNSAPDKSGLPSDRFSAERTGGSVSTLTIQRTQQEDSAVYLCASSQGPRTSGGVNYEQYFGPGTRLTVT.

The chain employs TRBV15 and TRBJ2-5; TRBD2 matches at 13 bases. The CDR3 loop spans 18 amino acids. J was trimmed by 4 bases and V by 5 bases; bases with no gene match: 13. In germline, CDR1 is LNHNV, CDR2 YYDKDF (reference sequence). CDR3 in amino acids: CATSLAGLAGMGVETQYF. CDR3 sequence (DNA): TGTGCCACCAGCCTCGCGGGACTAGCGGGAATGGGCGTAGAGACCCAGTACTTC. Together with reference TRBV15 and TRBJ2-5, the CDR3 gives the full variable domain: DAMVIQNPRYQVTQFGKPVTLSCSQTLNHNVMYWYQQKSSQAPKLLFHYYDKDFNNEADTPDNFQSRRPNTSFCFLDIRSPGLGDTAMYLCATSLAGLAGMGVETQYFGPGTRLLVL.

This clone has only a few counts. The chain joins TRBV10-3 to TRBJ2-1; the match to TRBD2 covers 11 bases. The germline V gene encodes CDR1 ENHRY and CDR2 SYGVKD. The CDR3 length is 15 residues. Losses at the gene ends were 0 bases for V and 8 bases for J; bases not matched to a gene: 3. The CDR3: CAISESTSGGDEQFF. The CDR3 bases are TGTGCCATCAGTGAGTCAACTAGCGGGGGTGATGAGCAGTTCTTC.

The rearrangement links TRBV2 to TRBJ2-3, with 7 bases aligning to TRBD1. Germline V gene lookup returns CDR1 SNHLY and CDR2 FYNNEI. Losses at the gene ends were 6 bases for V and 2 bases for J; bases not matched to a gene: 2. This CDR3 comprises 13 residues. CDR3 nucleotide sequence: TGTGCCAGCAGGGGACAGATCACAGATACGCAGTATTTT. This codes for CASRGQITDTQYF. The complete variable domain, with remaining parts taken from reference TRBV2 and TRBJ2-3, reads EPEVTQTPSHQVTQMGQEVILRCVPISNHLYFYWYRQILGQKVEFLVSFYNNEISEKSEIFDDQFSVERPDGSNFTLKIRSTKLEDSAMYFCASRGQITDTQYFGPGTRLTVL.

V gene TRBV11-2 combines with J gene TRBJ2-1; D unclear. V was cut by 5 bases and J by 8 bases, with 7 bases left in between. There are 11 residues in the CDR3. Germline V gene data show CDR1 as SGHAT and CDR2 as FQNNGV. CDR3 in amino acids: CASSPVYEQFF. The CDR3 DNA reads as TGTGCCAGCAGCCCAGTCTATGAGCAGTTCTTC.

This clone was seen more than once but under ten times. J is TRBJ1-2 and V is TRBV7-9; D is ambiguous. Between the trimmed V and J ends, which lost 7 bases and 8 bases, there was a span of 14 bases. The CDR3 has 12 residues. From germline, CDR1 is SEHNR and CDR2 FQNEAQ (reference sequence). CDR3 amino acids: CASTPQSGGYTF. CDR3 in DNA: TGTGCCAGCACCCCACAGTCGGGAGGCTACACCTTC. The entire variable domain, with the rest obtained from reference TRBV7-9 and TRBJ1-2, is as follows: DTGVSQNPRHKITKRGQNVTFRCDPISEHNRLYWYRQTLGQGPEFLTYFQNEAQLEKSRLLSDRFSAERPKGSFSTLEIQRTEQGDSAMYLCASTPQSGGYTFGSGTRLTVV.